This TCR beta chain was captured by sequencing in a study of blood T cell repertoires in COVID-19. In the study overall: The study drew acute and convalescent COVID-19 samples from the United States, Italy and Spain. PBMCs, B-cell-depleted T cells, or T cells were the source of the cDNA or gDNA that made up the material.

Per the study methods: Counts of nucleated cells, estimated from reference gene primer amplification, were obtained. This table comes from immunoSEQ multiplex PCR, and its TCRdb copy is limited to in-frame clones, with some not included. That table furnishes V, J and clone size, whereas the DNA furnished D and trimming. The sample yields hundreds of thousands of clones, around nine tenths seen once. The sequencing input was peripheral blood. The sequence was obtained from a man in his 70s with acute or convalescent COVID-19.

CDR3 sequence: CATSRDPGGGQPQHF. Here the CDR3 DNA reads TGTGCCACCAGCAGAGATCCAGGGGGCGGTCAGCCCCAGCATTTT. The V call is TRBV15, the J call TRBJ1-5, with 8 bases aligning to TRBD1. This CDR3 is 15 amino acids long. V lost 0 bases to trimming and J lost 6 bases; unmatched junction nucleotides: 4. CDR1 is LNHNV and CDR2 is YYDKDF in the germline V gene (reference sequence).